This T cell receptor (beta chain) was sequenced during a study of blood T cell repertoires in COVID-19. Study context: Material from acute and convalescent COVID-19 was sourced from the United States, Italy and Spain.

Per the original data handling: Counts of nucleated cells, estimated from reference gene primer amplification, were obtained. Clones were read by immunoSEQ multiplex PCR, and TCRdb kept only the in-frame ones, dropping some. The V and J calls and clone size were taken over from that table, and D and trimming were inferred from the DNA. The sample lists 160,000 or so clones, 84% seen once, with approximately 9.7% in the top ten. Sequencing was performed on peripheral blood. The TCR comes from a woman aged 45 to 65 with acute or convalescent COVID-19.

CDR3 in amino acids: CASSFRGRFGEQFF. For the CDR3, the DNA is TGTGCCAGCAGTTTTCGCGGGAGGTTCGGTGAGCAGTTCTTC. V and J are TRBV28 and TRBJ2-1, with TRBD2 identical over 8 bases. CDR3 length: 14 amino acids. Germline-derived CDR1 and CDR2 are MDHEN and SYDVKM. After removal of 3 bases from V and 9 bases from J, the junction contained 7 bases not matched to a gene.